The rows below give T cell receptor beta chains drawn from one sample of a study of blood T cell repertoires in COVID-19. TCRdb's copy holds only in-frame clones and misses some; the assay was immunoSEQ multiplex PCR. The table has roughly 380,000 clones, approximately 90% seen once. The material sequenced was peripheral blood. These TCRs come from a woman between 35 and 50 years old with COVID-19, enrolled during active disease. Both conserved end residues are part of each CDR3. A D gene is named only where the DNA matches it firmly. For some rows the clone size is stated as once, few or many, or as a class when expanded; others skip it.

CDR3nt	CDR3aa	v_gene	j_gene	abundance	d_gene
TGTGCCAGCAGTTTATCGAGCGGAAGAGTGGGCTATGGCTACACCTTC	CASSLSSGRVGYGYTF	TRBV28	TRBJ1-2	few	NA
TGCAGTGGACAGGGGAGGGATGAGCAGTTCTTC	CSGQGRDEQFF	TRBV20-1	TRBJ2-1	NA	NA
TGTGCCTGGAGTTACCCCGGGGGAGGAGAAAAACTGTTTTTT	CAWSYPGGGEKLFF	TRBV30	TRBJ1-4	NA	NA
TGTGCCAGCAGCTTAGCGGGGGCGGATTCACCCCTCCACTTT	CASSLAGADSPLHF	TRBV7-6	TRBJ1-6	once	NA
TGTGCCAGCAGTCTCAGACAGGTTAATGGCTACACCTTC	CASSLRQVNGYTF	TRBV28	TRBJ1-2	NA	NA
TGCGCCAGCAGCGGGACAGGTTTCTCTGGGGCCAACGTCCTGACTTTC	CASSGTGFSGANVLTF	TRBV4-3	TRBJ2-6	NA	TRBD1
TGTGCCAGTAGTAGGACAGGGGGAGCCATGAACACTGAAGCTTTCTTT	CASSRTGGAMNTEAFF	TRBV19	TRBJ1-1	NA	TRBD1
TGTGCCAGCAGCTTCACCGCGGCTAGAAACACCATATATTTT	CASSFTAARNTIYF	TRBV7-2	TRBJ1-3	NA	NA
TGTGCCAGCAGTGACCCGGAGGGTCAGTGTTCCCCTTGGAATTCACCCCTCCACTTT	CASSDPEGQCSPWNSPLHF	TRBV6-4	TRBJ1-6	NA	NA
TGCGCCAGCCGGCGGGGGGACAACAATGAGCAGTTCTTC	CASRRGDNNEQFF	TRBV5-1	TRBJ2-1	NA	TRBD2
TGTGCCAGCAGCTTGAGGATCGGAGATACGCAGTATTTT	CASSLRIGDTQYF	TRBV13	TRBJ2-3	NA	NA
TGTGCCAGCAGCCCTCGGGGACTTTCCTACGAGCAGTACTTC	CASSPRGLSYEQYF	TRBV7-9	TRBJ2-7	NA	NA
TGTGCCAGCAGCTCACCTCGGGACAGCGGAAACACCATATATTTT	CASSSPRDSGNTIYF	TRBV5-4	TRBJ1-3	NA	TRBD1
TGTGCCAGCAGCTTGGCCCATCAGACTTATGGCTACACCTTC	CASSLAHQTYGYTF	TRBV5-4	TRBJ1-2	NA	NA
TGTGCCAGCAGCCAAGGGACAGGTTTGAACACTGAAGCTTTCTTT	CASSQGTGLNTEAFF	TRBV3-1/TRBV3-2	TRBJ1-1	NA	TRBD1
TGTGCCAGCAGCCTAGGGCTAAGCGGGGGGACCGGGGAGCTGTTTTTT	CASSLGLSGGTGELFF	TRBV9	TRBJ2-2	NA	TRBD2
TGTGCCAGCAGCGTAGATAGCGGTTTCGGAAACACCATATATTTT	CASSVDSGFGNTIYF	TRBV9	TRBJ1-3	once	NA
TGTGCCAGCAGCCAAGAACTGGACAGTTATCAGCCCCAGCATTTT	CASSQELDSYQPQHF	TRBV4-2	TRBJ1-5	NA	NA
TGCGCCAGCAGCCAAGATCTCCAGGTCGTCCGCTACAATGAGCAGTTCTTC	CASSQDLQVVRYNEQFF	TRBV4-3	TRBJ2-1	NA	NA
TGTGCCAGCAGCGTTACAGGGTGGCGGGAAAAACTGTTTTTT	CASSVTGWREKLFF	TRBV5-6	TRBJ1-4	NA	NA
TGTGCCAGCAGCTTCTTGAACCCAGGGGGCCGGGGCTACACCTTC	CASSFLNPGGRGYTF	TRBV7-9	TRBJ1-2	NA	TRBD1
TGTGCCAGCAGTTTCCGGCGGGGACAGGGTGCCGAAAAACTGTTTTTT	CASSFRRGQGAEKLFF	TRBV28	TRBJ1-4	NA	TRBD1
TGCGCCAGTAAGCAGGCAGGGGGAGGAACTGAAGCTTTCTTT	CASKQAGGGTEAFF	TRBV5-1	TRBJ1-1	NA	TRBD1
TGTGCCAGCAGCTTTTTGAGGAATCACCCCTGGGAGCAGTACTTC	CASSFLRNHPWEQYF	TRBV11-1	TRBJ2-7	NA	NA
TGTGCCAGCAGCTTAGTTCAGGCTTCCTATGGCTACACCTTC	CASSLVQASYGYTF	TRBV7-2	TRBJ1-2	NA	NA
TGTGCCAGCAGCTTTCTAGAGGGGGTTTTTTACGAGCAGTACTTC	CASSFLEGVFYEQYF	TRBV5-6	TRBJ2-7	NA	NA
TGTGCCAGCAGCTTAAATCCGACAGGGCCTGGAAACACCATATATTTT	CASSLNPTGPGNTIYF	TRBV7-3	TRBJ1-3	NA	TRBD1
TGCGCCAGCAGCCAAGATGGCAGGGATCAGCCCCAGCATTTT	CASSQDGRDQPQHF	TRBV4-3	TRBJ1-5	NA	NA
TGTGCCAGCAGTCTCCAGGGGTCTGAAAACACCGGGGAGCTGTTTTTT	CASSLQGSENTGELFF	TRBV2	TRBJ2-2	NA	NA
TGTGCCAGCAGCTTAGCTTACGGGGGAGGCGAAAAACTGTTTTTT	CASSLAYGGGEKLFF	TRBV7-2	TRBJ1-4	NA	NA
TGTGCCAGCAGTCCCGCGGTAGCGGGTTTCTACAATGAGCAGTTCTTC	CASSPAVAGFYNEQFF	TRBV28	TRBJ2-1	NA	TRBD2
TGTGCCAGCAGCCAAGGGGGGCAGATCTATGGCTACACCTTC	CASSQGGQIYGYTF	TRBV3-1/TRBV3-2	TRBJ1-2	NA	NA
TGTGCCAGCAGTTTACAGGGGGCGATGAGTTCACCCCTCCACTTT	CASSLQGAMSSPLHF	TRBV27	TRBJ1-6	NA	TRBD1
TGTGCCAGCAGCCCGCGTCAGCGGGGTAAACCCTACAATGAGCAGTTCTTC	CASSPRQRGKPYNEQFF	TRBV7-3	TRBJ2-1	NA	TRBD2
TGTGCCAGAACAGGGATGAACACTGAAGCTTTCTTT	CARTGMNTEAFF	TRBV12-3/TRBV12-4	TRBJ1-1	NA	NA
TGTGCCAGCAGTGGGGGGTTTCAGGGTTTGGGATACAATGAGCAGTTCTTC	CASSGGFQGLGYNEQFF	TRBV27	TRBJ2-1	once	NA
TGCGCCAGCAGCCAAGACGGGAACTATGGCTACACCTTC	CASSQDGNYGYTF	TRBV5-1	TRBJ1-2	NA	NA